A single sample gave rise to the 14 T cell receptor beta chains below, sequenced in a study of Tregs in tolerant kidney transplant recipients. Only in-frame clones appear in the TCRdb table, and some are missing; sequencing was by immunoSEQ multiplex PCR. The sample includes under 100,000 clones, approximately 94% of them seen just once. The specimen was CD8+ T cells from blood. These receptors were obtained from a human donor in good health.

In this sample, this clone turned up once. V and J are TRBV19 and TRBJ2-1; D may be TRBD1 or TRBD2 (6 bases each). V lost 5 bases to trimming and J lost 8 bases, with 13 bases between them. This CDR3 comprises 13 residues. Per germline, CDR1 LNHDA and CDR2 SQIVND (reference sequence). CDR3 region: CASSRRGVDEQFF. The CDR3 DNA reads TGTGCCAGTAGTCGAAGGGGGGTAGATGAGCAGTTCTTC.

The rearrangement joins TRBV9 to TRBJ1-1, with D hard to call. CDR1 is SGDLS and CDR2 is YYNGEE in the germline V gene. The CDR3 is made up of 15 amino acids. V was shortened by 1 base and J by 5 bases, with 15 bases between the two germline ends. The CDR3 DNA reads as TGTGCCAGCAGCGTATTGGGAAAGGGAGGGACTGAAGCTTTCTTT. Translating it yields CASSVLGKGGTEAFF.

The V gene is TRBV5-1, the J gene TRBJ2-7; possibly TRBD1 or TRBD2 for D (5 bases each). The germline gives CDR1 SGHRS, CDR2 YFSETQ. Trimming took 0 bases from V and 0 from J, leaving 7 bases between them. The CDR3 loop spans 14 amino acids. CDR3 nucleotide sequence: TGCGCCAGCAGCTTGGAGGGGACCTCCTACGAGCAGTACTTC. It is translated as CASSLEGTSYEQYF.

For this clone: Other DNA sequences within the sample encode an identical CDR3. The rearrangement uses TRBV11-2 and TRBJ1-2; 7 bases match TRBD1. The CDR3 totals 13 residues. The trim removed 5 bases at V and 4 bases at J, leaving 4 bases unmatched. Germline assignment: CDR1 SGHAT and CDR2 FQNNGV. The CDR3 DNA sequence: TGTGCCAGCAGCCTCGGGACAGCCTATGGCTACACCTTC. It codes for CASSLGTAYGYTF.

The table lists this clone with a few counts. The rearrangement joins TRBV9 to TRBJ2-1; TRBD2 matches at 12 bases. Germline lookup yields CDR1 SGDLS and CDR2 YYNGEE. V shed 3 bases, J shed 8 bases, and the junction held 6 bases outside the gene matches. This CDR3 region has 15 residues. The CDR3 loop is CASSDLAGGPYEQFF. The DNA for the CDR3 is TGTGCCAGCAGCGACCTAGCGGGGGGGCCCTATGAGCAGTTCTTC.

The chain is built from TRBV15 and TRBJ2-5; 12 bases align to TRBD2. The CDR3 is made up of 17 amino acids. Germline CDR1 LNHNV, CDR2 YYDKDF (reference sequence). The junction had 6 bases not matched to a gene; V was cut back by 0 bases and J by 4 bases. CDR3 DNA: TGTGCCACCAGCAGAGATCCGGGACTAGCGGGTGGAGAGACCCAGTACTTC. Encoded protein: CATSRDPGLAGGETQYF.

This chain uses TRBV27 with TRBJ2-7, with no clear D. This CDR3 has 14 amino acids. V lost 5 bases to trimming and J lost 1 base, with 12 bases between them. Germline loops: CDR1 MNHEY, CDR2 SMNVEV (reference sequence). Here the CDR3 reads CASSAGSRSYEQYF. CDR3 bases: TGTGCCAGCAGTGCCGGGTCACGTTCCTACGAGCAGTACTTC.

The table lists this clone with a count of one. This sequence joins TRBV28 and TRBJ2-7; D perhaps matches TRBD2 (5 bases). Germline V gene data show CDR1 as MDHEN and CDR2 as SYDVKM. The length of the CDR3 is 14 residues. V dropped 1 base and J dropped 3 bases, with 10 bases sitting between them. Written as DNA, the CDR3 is TGTGCCAGCAGTTTATTGGGAGCCGGCTACGAGCAGTACTTC. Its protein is CASSLLGAGYEQYF. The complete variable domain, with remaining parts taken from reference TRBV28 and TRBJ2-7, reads DVKVTQSSRYLVKRTGEKVFLECVQDMDHENMFWYRQDPGLGLRLIYFSYDVKMKEKGDIPEGYSVSREKKERFSLILESASTNQTSMYLCASSLLGAGYEQYFGPGTRLTVT.

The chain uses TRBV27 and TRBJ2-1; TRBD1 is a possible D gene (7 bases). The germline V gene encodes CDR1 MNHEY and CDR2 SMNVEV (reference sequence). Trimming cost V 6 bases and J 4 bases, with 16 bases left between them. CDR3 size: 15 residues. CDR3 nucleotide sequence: TGTGCCAGCAGCAAGACAGGGAGGCTTTACAATGAGCAGTTCTTC. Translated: CASSKTGRLYNEQFF.

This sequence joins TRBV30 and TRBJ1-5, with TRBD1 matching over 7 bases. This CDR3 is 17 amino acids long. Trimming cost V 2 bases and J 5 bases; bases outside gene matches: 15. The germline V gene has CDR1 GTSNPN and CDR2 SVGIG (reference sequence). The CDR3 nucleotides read TGTGCCTGGAGTCCGTATCCCCTGACAGGGATTTATCAGCCCCAGCATTTT. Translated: CAWSPYPLTGIYQPQHF.

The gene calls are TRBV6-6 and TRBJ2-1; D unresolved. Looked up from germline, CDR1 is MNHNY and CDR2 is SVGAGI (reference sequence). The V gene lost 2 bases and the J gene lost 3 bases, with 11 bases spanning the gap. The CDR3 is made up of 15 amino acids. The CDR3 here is CASSYDRHDYNEQFF. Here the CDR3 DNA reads TGTGCCAGCAGTTACGACCGACACGACTACAATGAGCAGTTCTTC.

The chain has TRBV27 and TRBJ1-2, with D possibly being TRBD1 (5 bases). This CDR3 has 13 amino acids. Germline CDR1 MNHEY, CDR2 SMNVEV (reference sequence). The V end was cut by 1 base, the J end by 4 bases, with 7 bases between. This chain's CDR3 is CASSLLGGYGYTF. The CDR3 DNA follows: TGTGCCAGCAGTTTATTGGGGGGCTATGGCTACACCTTC.

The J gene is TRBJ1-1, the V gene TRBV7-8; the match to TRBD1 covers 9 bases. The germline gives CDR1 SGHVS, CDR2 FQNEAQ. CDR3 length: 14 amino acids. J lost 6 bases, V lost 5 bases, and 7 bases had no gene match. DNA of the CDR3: TGTGCCAGCAGCACGACAGGGGGTCTCGCTGAAGCTTTCTTT. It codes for CASSTTGGLAEAFF.

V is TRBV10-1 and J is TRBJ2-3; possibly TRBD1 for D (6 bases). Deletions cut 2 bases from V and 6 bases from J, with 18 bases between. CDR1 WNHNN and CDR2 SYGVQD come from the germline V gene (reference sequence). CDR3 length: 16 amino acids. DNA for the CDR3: TGCGCCAGCAGTGAGGTTCAGGGGCCCTTTCCTGATACGCAGTATTTT. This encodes CASSEVQGPFPDTQYF.